Shown below are 20 T cell receptor beta chains from a single sample sequenced in a study of blood T cell repertoires in COVID-19. Here immunoSEQ multiplex PCR was the method, and the copy in TCRdb shows in-frame clones only, minus some. The sample consists of over 150,000 clones, approximately 79% of them appearing once. Material: PBMCs or T cells enriched from blood (not recorded which). These receptors were taken from a man aged 45-65 years who had recovered from COVID-19.

This clone appeared a single time. One junction end disagrees with the germline gene, perhaps due to a read error. This chain uses TRBV19 with TRBJ1-5, with D possibly being TRBD1 (5 bases). Germline V gene data show CDR1 as LNHDA and CDR2 as SQIVND (reference sequence). There are 9 residues in the CDR3. CDR3 nucleotides: TGTGCCAGTACCCGAGGACAATATTTT. It specifies CASTRGQYF. Full variable domain (missing parts from reference TRBV19 and TRBJ1-5): DGGITQSPKYLFRKEGQNVTLSCEQNLNHDAMYWYRQDPGQGLRLIYYSQIVNDFQKGDIAEGYSVSREKKESFPLTVTSAQKNPTAFYLCASTRGQYFGDGTRLSIL.

The rearrangement joins TRBV12-5 to TRBJ1-2; the D gene is possibly TRBD1 (6 bases). The CDR3 runs 12 residues. Trimming pared 5 bases from V and 7 bases from J, leaving 11 bases between. Germline V CDR1 and CDR2: LGHNT, FRNRAP. The CDR3 DNA follows: TGTGCTAGTGGTGACACAGGGATTGGCTACACCTTC. It encodes CASGDTGIGYTF.

The chain is built from TRBV9 and TRBJ2-7, with 8 bases that match TRBD2. The germline V gene has CDR1 SGDLS and CDR2 YYNGEE. V lost 4 bases, J lost 3 bases, and 12 bases stayed unmatched. The CDR3 has 16 amino acids. The CDR3 protein is CASSPGPGLGFYEQYF. CDR3 nucleotide sequence: TGTGCCAGCAGCCCCGGACCGGGACTAGGCTTCTACGAGCAGTACTTC.

The CDR3 coding sequence is TGCAGCGTTATGGACAGTCTTAACTATGGCTACACCTTC. Translation: CSVMDSLNYGYTF. V and J are TRBV29-1 and TRBJ1-2; perhaps TRBD1 as D (6 bases). V was pared by 5 bases and J by 1 base, with 11 bases between. Germline assignment: CDR1 SQVTM and CDR2 ANQGSEA. CDR3 length: 13 residues.

This sequence joins TRBV3-1 (or the pseudogene TRBV3-2) and TRBJ2-3, with 9 nucleotides matching TRBD1. This CDR3 has 18 residues. Trimming at V came to 4 bases and at J to 5 bases, leaving 16 bases not matched to a gene. Germline assignment: CDR1 LGHDT and CDR2 YNNKEL (reference sequence). CDR3 in amino acids: CASSRALGGGQGGDTQYF. In DNA form, the CDR3 reads TGTGCCAGCAGCCGCGCCCTGGGGGGGGGACAGGGCGGAGATACGCAGTATTTT.

The chain joins TRBV7-2 to TRBJ1-1, with TRBD1 as a possible D gene (6 bases). The germline V and J ends were trimmed by 6 bases and 6 bases, with 8 bases remaining between them. The CDR3 totals 11 residues. Germline V lookup: CDR1 SGHTA, CDR2 FQGNSA. The CDR3 DNA reads TGTGCCAGCAGTAACAGGGCTGAAGCTTTCTTT. It yields the protein CASSNRAEAFF.

The V and J genes are TRBV10-1 and TRBJ2-2, with D possibly TRBD2 on 5 matching bases. Trimming pared 3 bases from V and 7 bases from J, leaving 21 bases between. The length of the CDR3 is 17 residues. Germline V CDR1 and CDR2: WNHNN, SYGVQD (reference sequence). CDR3 coding DNA: TGCGCCAGCAGTGACCTATTGGAGGCACAGCCGGGCGGGGAGCTGTTTTTT. Protein: CASSDLLEAQPGGELFF.

The count of this clone is one. The rearrangement joins TRBV5-1 to TRBJ1-4, with D unclear. V lost 0 bases, J lost 8 bases, and 11 bases lay in between. Germline assignment: CDR1 SGHRS and CDR2 YFSETQ. The CDR3 is 14 residues long. The CDR3 DNA reads TGCGCCAGCAGCTTGGCCGGGGAGAGAGAAAAACTGTTTTTT. Translated, it gives CASSLAGEREKLFF.

The V and J genes are TRBV4-1 and TRBJ2-7; TRBD2 matches 15 bases. The germline V gene has CDR1 MGHRA and CDR2 YSYEKL. The CDR3 has 17 residues. The junction had 7 bases not matched to a gene; V was cut back by 2 bases and J by 5 bases. The CDR3 is CASSQFGLAGGRDEQYF. The CDR3 DNA reads as TGCGCCAGCAGCCAATTCGGACTAGCGGGGGGGCGCGACGAGCAGTACTTC.

This clone was counted only a few times. This chain connects TRBV4-3 to TRBJ1-2, with D maybe TRBD1 (6 bases). The CDR3 sequence is 14 residues long. In germline, CDR1 is LGHNA, CDR2 YSLEER. V lost 0 bases and J lost 5, with 10 bases in between. The CDR3 loop is CASSQDTGRYGYTF. The CDR3 DNA follows: TGCGCCAGCAGCCAAGATACAGGGCGATATGGCTACACCTTC.

The rearrangement uses TRBV4-1 and TRBJ1-5, with a possible D match to TRBD1 (6 bases). V was trimmed by 0 bases and J by 4 bases, leaving 16 bases between them. The CDR3 spans 17 residues. Germline loops: CDR1 MGHRA, CDR2 YSYEKL. CDR3 protein: CASSQEGSGTPNQPQHF. The CDR3 bases are TGCGCCAGCAGCCAAGAAGGGTCCGGGACACCGAATCAGCCCCAGCATTTT.

The chain uses TRBV29-1 and TRBJ1-1; D gene unclear. The germline gives CDR1 SQVTM, CDR2 ANQGSEA. Trimming shortened V by 4 bases and J by 0 bases, and 6 bases separated the two germline ends. CDR3 length equals 12 residues. The CDR3 reads CSVVYLNTEAFF. CDR3 nucleotide sequence: TGCAGCGTTGTCTACTTGAACACTGAAGCTTTCTTT.

The J gene is TRBJ1-1, the V gene TRBV4-2; no clear D. This CDR3 has 15 residues. V gave up 2 bases and J gave up 1 base, with 11 bases separating them. Germline-derived CDR1 and CDR2 are LGHNA and YNFKEQ. CDR3: CASSQNSAWNTEAFF. CDR3 bases: TGTGCCAGCAGCCAAAACAGTGCTTGGAACACTGAAGCTTTCTTT.

CDR3 sequence (DNA): TGTGCCAGCTCACCTCTATTAACTAGCGGGGGCACAGATACGCAGTATTTT. Its translation: CASSPLLTSGGTDTQYF. The rearrangement joins TRBV18 to TRBJ2-3; 10 bases are shared with TRBD2. CDR1 is KGHSH and CDR2 is LQKENI in the germline V gene. V dropped 3 bases and J dropped 1; count of bases not matched to a gene: 7. This CDR3 comprises 17 residues.

The rearrangement links TRBV18 to TRBJ2-3; D perhaps matches TRBD1 (6 bases). The CDR3 is 13 residues long. Germline V gives CDR1 KGHSH, CDR2 LQKENI. Between the trimmed V and J ends, which lost 10 bases and 1 base, there was a span of 12 bases. The CDR3 reads CATTGLGTDTQYF. CDR3 sequence (DNA): TGTGCCACCACAGGGTTGGGCACAGATACGCAGTATTTT.

The chain combines TRBV12-3 or TRBV12-4 with TRBJ1-2; TRBD1 is a possible D gene (6 bases). The V and J ends lost 6 bases and 5 bases respectively, with 13 bases between them. The CDR3 totals 13 residues. CDR3 loop: CASRPTGFYGYTF. For the CDR3, the DNA is TGTGCCAGCAGGCCAACAGGGTTTTATGGCTACACCTTC.

Only one count was recorded for this clone. The chain uses TRBV5-1 and TRBJ1-2, with a weak D call TRBD1 (5 bases). Trimming left V 0 bases short and J 5 bases short, with 11 bases between. Germline V gene lookup returns CDR1 SGHRS and CDR2 YFSETQ. CDR3 length: 14 amino acids. CDR3 sequence reads: CASSLGSGAYGYTF. The CDR3 DNA reads as TGCGCCAGCAGCTTGGGGAGCGGGGCTTATGGCTACACCTTC.

A word on this clone: Germline is not matched at one junction end, which may reflect a read error. The V and J genes are TRBV11-2 and TRBJ1-6, with a weak D call TRBD1 (6 bases). The germline V gene encodes CDR1 SGHAT and CDR2 FQNNGV. CDR3 length: 15 residues. CDR3 coding DNA: TGTGCCAGCAGCCCCCAAGGGGGTGACTCGGTTCCAAGGAACTTT. It codes for CASSPQGGDSVPRNF.

The chain carries TRBV19 and TRBJ1-4, with 8 bases identical to TRBD1. Germline V gene sequence: CDR1 LNHDA, CDR2 SQIVND (reference sequence). V trimming: 6 bases; J trimming: 6 bases; junction bases outside the gene matches: 9. This CDR3 is built from 15 residues. CDR3 sequence (DNA): TGTGCCAGTAGGCGAACAGGGGGTTTAGATGAAAAACTGTTTTTT. Its protein is CASRRTGGLDEKLFF. The full variable domain, its missing parts supplied by reference TRBV19 and TRBJ1-4, is DGGITQSPKYLFRKEGQNVTLSCEQNLNHDAMYWYRQDPGQGLRLIYYSQIVNDFQKGDIAEGYSVSREKKESFPLTVTSAQKNPTAFYLCASRRTGGLDEKLFFGSGTQLSVL.

This sequence joins TRBV5-1 and TRBJ2-7, with D possibly matching TRBD1 (6 bases). The V and J ends lost 1 base and 2 bases respectively, with 13 bases between them. The CDR3 runs to 15 residues. Germline loops: CDR1 SGHRS, CDR2 YFSETQ. The CDR3 DNA sequence: TGCGCCAGCAGCTTGACGAGGGACACCCCCTACGAGCAGTACTTC. Translation: CASSLTRDTPYEQYF.